This T cell receptor (beta chain) was sequenced in a study of T cell responses to AZD1222 COVID-19 vaccine. The study's findings and limits: Unmutated variant regions reportedly attract nearly half of all spike-specific TCRs.

Method: immunoSEQ multiplex PCR; TCRdb's copy keeps in-frame clones and lacks some. Of 150,000 or so clones listed, around 86% are singletons. As regards this clone: Its antigen remains unidentified.

The germline V gene encodes CDR1 PRHDT and CDR2 FYEKMQ (reference sequence). The CDR3 contains 16 residues. V lost 5 bases, J lost 5 bases, and 8 bases stayed unmatched. Sequenced here: peripheral blood, sampled on day 0 of AZD1222 vaccination. The chain couples TRBV13 to TRBJ2-3, with TRBD2 matching over 12 bases. The TCR was taken from an adult in good health. The CDR3 loop is CASSLLAGGPIDTQYF. The CDR3 nucleotides read TGTGCCAGCAGCCTCCTAGCGGGGGGGCCAATAGATACGCAGTATTTT.